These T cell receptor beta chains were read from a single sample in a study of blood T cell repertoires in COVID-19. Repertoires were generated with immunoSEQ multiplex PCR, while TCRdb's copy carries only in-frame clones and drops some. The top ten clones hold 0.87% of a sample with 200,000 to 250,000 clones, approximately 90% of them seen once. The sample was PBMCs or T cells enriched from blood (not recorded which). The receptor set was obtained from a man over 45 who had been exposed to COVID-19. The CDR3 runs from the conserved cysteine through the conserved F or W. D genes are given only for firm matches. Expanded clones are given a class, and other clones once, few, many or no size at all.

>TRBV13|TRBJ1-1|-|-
TGTGCCAGCAGCCGGGGGGCAGGCCCCCGAGAGTACACTGAAGCTTTCTTT
CASSRGAGPREYTEAFF
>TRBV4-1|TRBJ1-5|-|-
TGCGCCAGCAGCCCAGGGGTATTAAGCAATCAGCCCCAGCATTTT
CASSPGVLSNQPQHF
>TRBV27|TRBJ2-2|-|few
TGTGCCAGCGGCAGGGGTGGGCAGGGGTACACCGGGGAGCTGTTTTTT
CASGRGGQGYTGELFF
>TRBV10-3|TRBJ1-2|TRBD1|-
TGTGCCATCAGTGCCTCGGGACAGGGGTCCTATGGCTACACCTTC
CAISASGQGSYGYTF
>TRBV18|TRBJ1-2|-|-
TGTGCCAGCTCACCACAGGTGGAGCCAGCTAACTATGGCTACACCTTC
CASSPQVEPANYGYTF
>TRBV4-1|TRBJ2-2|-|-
TGCGCCAGCAGTCAAACCGGGACTTTGACCGGGGAGCTGTTTTTT
CASSQTGTLTGELFF
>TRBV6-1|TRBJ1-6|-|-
TGTGCCAGCAGTGAAAACAGGGTCCATTCACCCCTCCACTTT
CASSENRVHSPLHF
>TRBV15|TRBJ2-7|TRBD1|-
TGTGCCACCAGCAGAGGACAGGGGGCCCACGAGCAGTACTTC
CATSRGQGAHEQYF
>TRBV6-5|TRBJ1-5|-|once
TGTGCCAGCAGAACCGGGGAGGGCCCCCAGCCCCAGCATTTT
CASRTGEGPQPQHF
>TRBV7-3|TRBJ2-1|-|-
TGTGCCAGCAGCCAAGGGACTGCTTACAATGAGCAGTTCTTC
CASSQGTAYNEQFF
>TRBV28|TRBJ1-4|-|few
TGTGCCAGCCCTCCCGGACCGGGGGCAACTAATGAAAAACTGTTTTTT
CASPPGPGATNEKLFF
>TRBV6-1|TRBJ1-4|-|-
TGTGCCAGCAGTGAAGCGATGCCCGGGAGAAAACTGTTTTTT
CASSEAMPGRKLFF
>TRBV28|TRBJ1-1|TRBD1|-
TGTGCCAGCAGTACGACAGGGCATTCCCCTGAAGCTTTCTTT
CASSTTGHSPEAFF
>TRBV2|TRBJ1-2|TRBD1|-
TGTGCCAGCATTCGACAGGGTGAAAGTGGCTACACCTTC
CASIRQGESGYTF
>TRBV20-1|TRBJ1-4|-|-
TGCAGTGCTAGTTGGGGGAGGGGGGGACTGTTTTTT
CSASWGRGGLFF
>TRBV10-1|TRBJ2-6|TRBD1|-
TGCGCCAGCAGTGAAGGGACAGGGGTTGGGGCCAACGTCCTGACTTTC
CASSEGTGVGANVLTF